This T cell receptor (beta chain) is drawn from a study of T cell changes during pregnancy in multiple sclerosis. Sequenced by immunoSEQ multiplex PCR; TCRdb stores in-frame clones only, minus some. This sample carries about 59,000 clones, less than 95% of them seen once, and the ten largest clones take 2% to 3%. This CDR3 has 16 amino acids. Deletions cut 3 bases from V and 4 bases from J, with 18 bases between. Looked up from germline, CDR1 is KGHSH and CDR2 is LQKENI. V is TRBV18 and J is TRBJ1-2; D perhaps matches TRBD1 (6 bases). This receptor was identified in a female donor with multiple sclerosis, enrolled in a pregnancy study. The specimen was CD8+ T cells from peripheral blood mononuclear cells, collected after pregnancy. The CDR3 nucleotides read TGTGCCAGCTCACCGACCGCAGGGGTCATTGGCTATGGCTACACCTTC. Protein product: CASSPTAGVIGYGYTF.